These T cell receptor beta chains were read from a single sample in a study of T cells in tumors after PD-1 blockade. Clones were read by immunoSEQ multiplex PCR, and TCRdb kept only the in-frame ones, dropping some. The table lists more than 45,000 clones, under 85% of them singletons, with about 9% in the top ten. The sample in question was PBMCs, obtained before anti-PD-1 therapy. All receptors come from a human donor with advanced basal cell or squamous cell carcinoma (not recorded which). Each CDR3 is given with its conserved first and last residue. The D gene is left open where the match is weak. Clone size appears in some rows only: once, few, many, or a class for an expanded clone.

J gene,D gene,V gene,clone size,CDR3 length,CDR3 protein,CDR3 DNA
TRBJ2-3,TRBD2,TRBV11-3,once,17,CASSLENEREITDTQYF,TGTGCCAGCAGCTTAGAAAACGAGCGGGAGATAACAGATACGCAGTATTTT
TRBJ1-5,.,TRBV29-1,.,13,CSARTGTNQPQHF,TGCAGCGCAAGAACAGGAACCAATCAGCCCCAGCATTTT
TRBJ2-6,.,TRBV5-4,.,17,CASSLNQNLGGANVLTF,TGTGCCAGCAGCCTCAACCAGAACCTGGGAGGGGCCAACGTCCTGACTTTC
TRBJ1-5,.,TRBV10-3,.,13,CAISRAIEQPQHF,TGTGCCATCAGTAGAGCCATAGAGCAGCCCCAGCATTTT
TRBJ1-2,TRBD1,TRBV5-1,.,15,CASSLDGTGDYGYTF,TGCGCCAGCAGCCTAGACGGGACAGGGGACTATGGCTACACCTTC
TRBJ1-5,.,TRBV28,many,14,CATHNHYRDQPQHF,TGTGCCACCCACAATCATTACAGAGATCAGCCCCAGCATTTT
TRBJ2-3,.,TRBV5-6,.,14,CASRSGTSTDTQYF,TGTGCCAGCAGATCGGGCACTTCCACAGATACGCAGTATTTT
TRBJ1-5,.,TRBV20-1,.,13,CSASPQINQPQHF,TGCAGTGCTAGTCCCCAGATAAATCAGCCCCAGCATTTT
TRBJ1-5,.,TRBV5-1,once,14,CASSFGNTNQPQHF,TGCGCCAGCAGCTTTGGGAACACGAATCAGCCCCAGCATTTT
TRBJ1-3,.,TRBV6-1,.,14,CASSDKTDGNTIYF,TGTGCCAGCAGTGATAAGACGGATGGAAACACCATATATTTT
TRBJ2-1,.,TRBV6-1,.,10,CASSEIQQFF,TGTGCCAGCAGTGAGATTCAGCAGTTCTTC
TRBJ1-5,.,TRBV19,.,13,CASSITGNQPQHF,TGTGCCAGTAGTATAACAGGCAATCAGCCCCAGCATTTT
TRBJ1-2,.,TRBV28,.,12,CASSFSALGYTF,TGTGCCAGCAGTTTCAGCGCCCTCGGCTACACCTTC
TRBJ2-1,.,TRBV4-1,.,15,CASSQEQRDVDEQFF,TGCGCCAGCAGCCAAGAACAGCGAGATGTCGATGAGCAGTTCTTC
TRBJ1-1,.,TRBV6-1,few,12,CASRGPNTEAFF,TGTGCCAGCCGGGGGCCGAACACTGAAGCTTTCTTT
TRBJ2-1,TRBD2,TRBV3-1/TRBV3-2,.,17,CASSPLRGGSGVGEQFF,TGTGCCAGCAGCCCCCTCCGGGGCGGTAGCGGGGTTGGTGAGCAGTTCTTC
TRBJ2-1,TRBD2,TRBV4-1,.,16,CASSRARAGAMNEQFF,TGCGCCAGCAGCCGGGCAAGAGCGGGGGCCATGAATGAGCAGTTCTTC
TRBJ1-4,.,TRBV5-1,.,15,CASSLDGKVEEKLFF,TGCGCCAGCAGCTTGGACGGGAAAGTGGAAGAAAAACTGTTTTTT
TRBJ2-7,.,TRBV9,.,15,CASSVRDLASYEQYF,TGTGCCAGCAGCGTCCGGGATTTAGCCTCCTACGAGCAGTACTTC
TRBJ2-2,.,TRBV28,.,16,CASSSRDSRETGELFF,TGTGCCAGCAGTTCTCGGGACTCTAGAGAGACCGGGGAGCTGTTTTTT
TRBJ2-7,TRBD2,TRBV28,few,15,CASKPQLAQTREQYF,TGTGCCAGCAAACCCCAACTAGCGCAAACTAGAGAGCAGTACTTC
TRBJ1-1,.,TRBV2,.,10,CASSVSRQHF,TGTGCCAGCAGTGTGAGTAGACAGCACTTT
TRBJ1-3,.,TRBV5-6,.,17,CASSSLAGGGLGNTIYF,TGTGCCAGCAGCTCCCTGGCCGGGGGAGGTCTAGGAAACACCATATATTTT